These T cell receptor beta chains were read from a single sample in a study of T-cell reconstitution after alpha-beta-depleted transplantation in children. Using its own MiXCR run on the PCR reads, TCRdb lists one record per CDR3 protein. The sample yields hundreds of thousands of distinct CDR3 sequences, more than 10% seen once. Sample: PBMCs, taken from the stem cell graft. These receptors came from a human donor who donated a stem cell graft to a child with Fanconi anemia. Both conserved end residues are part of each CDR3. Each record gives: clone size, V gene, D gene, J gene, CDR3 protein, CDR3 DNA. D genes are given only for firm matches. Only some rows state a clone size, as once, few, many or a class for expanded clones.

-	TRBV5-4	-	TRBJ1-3	CASSSDGRTSGNTIYF	TGTGCCAGCAGTTCAGACGGACGGACCTCTGGAAACACCATATATTTT
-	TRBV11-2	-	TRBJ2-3	CASSLSDADTDTQYF	TGTGCCAGCAGCTTATCTGACGCTGACACAGATACGCAGTATTTT
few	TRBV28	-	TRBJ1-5	CASSFWGGVSQPQHF	TGTGCCAGCAGTTTCTGGGGGGGGGTCAGTCAGCCCCAGCATTTT
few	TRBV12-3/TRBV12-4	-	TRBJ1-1	CASSYSVPDTEAFF	TGTGCCAGCAGTTATTCAGTCCCCGACACTGAAGCTTTCTTT
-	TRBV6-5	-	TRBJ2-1	CASSYLGAVYEQFF	TGTGCCAGCAGTTATTTGGGCGCCGTGTATGAGCAGTTCTTC
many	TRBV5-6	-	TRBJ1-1	CASSTAGVLTEAFF	TGTGCCAGCAGCACGGCAGGGGTTCTCACTGAAGCTTTCTTT
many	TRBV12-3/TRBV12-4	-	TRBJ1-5	CASRLGRDLSNQPQHF	TGTGCCAGCAGGTTGGGCAGGGACCTTAGCAATCAGCCCCAGCATTTT
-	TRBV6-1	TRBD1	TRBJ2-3	CASRWTGTSTDTQYF	TGTGCCAGCAGGTGGACAGGGACCAGCACAGATACGCAGTATTTT
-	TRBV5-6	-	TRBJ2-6	CASSWPRAGANVLTF	TGTGCCAGCAGCTGGCCGAGGGCTGGGGCCAACGTCCTGACTTTC
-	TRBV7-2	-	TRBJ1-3	CASSLVVSASGNTIYF	TGTGCCAGCAGCTTAGTGGTATCAGCCTCTGGAAACACCATATATTTT
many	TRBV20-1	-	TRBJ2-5	CSARDRPGRETQYF	TGCAGTGCTAGAGATAGGCCGGGACGAGAGACCCAGTACTTC
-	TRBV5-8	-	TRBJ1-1	CAIGPDRWTEAFF	TGTGCCATCGGCCCGGATCGGTGGACTGAAGCTTTCTTT
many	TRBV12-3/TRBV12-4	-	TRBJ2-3	CASSFIGGLTDTQYF	TGTGCCAGCAGTTTTATTGGGGGCTTGACAGATACGCAGTATTTT
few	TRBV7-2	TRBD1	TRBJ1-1	CATSEGASTEAFF	TGTGCCACCTCAGAGGGGGCAAGCACTGAAGCTTTCTTT
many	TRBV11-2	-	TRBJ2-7	CASSLGYFQYF	TGTGCCAGCAGCTTAGGGTATTTCCAGTACTTC
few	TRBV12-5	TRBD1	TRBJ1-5	CASGSPSGTAFSNQPQHF	TGTGCTAGTGGTTCCCCCTCCGGGACAGCGTTTAGCAATCAGCCCCAGCATTTT
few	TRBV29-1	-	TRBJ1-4	CSVVLNMGKLFF	TGCAGCGTTGTCCTAAACATGGGAAAACTGTTTTTT
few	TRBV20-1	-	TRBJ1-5	CSATRDNSNQPQHF	TGCAGTGCGACCCGAGACAATAGCAATCAGCCCCAGCATTTT
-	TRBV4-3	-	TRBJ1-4	CASSKITATNEKLFF	TGCGCCAGCAGCAAGATCACGGCAACTAATGAAAAACTGTTTTTT
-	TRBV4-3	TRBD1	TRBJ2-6	CASSQRGQGTGANVLTF	TGCGCCAGCAGCCAGAGAGGACAGGGCACCGGGGCCAACGTCCTGACTTTC
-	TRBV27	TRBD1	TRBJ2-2	CASSFPLGQGGTEANTGELFF	TGTGCCAGCAGTTTTCCGTTGGGACAGGGTGGCACAGAGGCGAACACCGGGGAGCTGTTTTTT
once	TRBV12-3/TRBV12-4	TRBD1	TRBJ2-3	CASRRDRTTDTQNF	TGTGCCAGCAGACGGGACAGGACCACAGATACGCAGAATTTT
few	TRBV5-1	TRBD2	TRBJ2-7	CASSLEAGRDEQYF	TGCGCCAGCAGCTTGGAGGCAGGGAGGGACGAGCAGTACTTC
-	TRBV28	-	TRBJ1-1	CASSFYVNTEAFF	TGTGCCAGCAGTTTTTACGTAAACACTGAAGCTTTCTTT
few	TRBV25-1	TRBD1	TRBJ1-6	CASRGTDGNSPLHF	TGTGCCAGCAGGGGGACAGACGGGAATTCACCCCTCCACTTT
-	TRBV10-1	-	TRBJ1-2	CASSSQGGYGDTF	TGCGCCAGCAGTTCCCAGGGTGGCTATGGCGACACCTTC
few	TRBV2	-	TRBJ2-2	CASSVGGTPTTGELFF	TGTGCCAGCAGTGTGGGGGGGACACCGACCACCGGGGAGCTGTTTTTT
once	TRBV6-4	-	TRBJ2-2	CASSASSGPGELFF	TGTGCCAGCAGTGCGTCAAGTGGCCCCGGGGAGCTGTTTTTT
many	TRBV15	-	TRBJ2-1	CATSTGTAPYNEQFF	TGTGCCACCAGCACGGGGACGGCTCCCTACAATGAGCAGTTCTTC